This record covers a single T cell receptor (beta chain). Its antigen is unidentified. The sample is drawn from a study of T cell responses to AZD1222 COVID-19 vaccine. Study summary: Second-dose intervals of approximately 4 or approximately 12 weeks were pooled. Study-wide points: Across spike, vaccine-associated CD4 TCRs were found, dominant at 160-218 and 743-854.

The method was immunoSEQ multiplex PCR; TCRdb's version includes in-frame clones alone and lacks a portion of them. The sample consists of some 120,000 clones, about nine tenths of them appearing once. CDR3 length: 14 residues. The germline CDR1 and CDR2 sequences are MDHEN and SYDVKM. The V and J ends lost 6 bases and 0 bases respectively, with 12 bases between them. Source: peripheral blood, taken on day 0 of AZD1222 vaccination. The TCR was taken from an adult in good health. The chain links TRBV28 to TRBJ2-7; the D is unclear. CDR3 DNA: TGTGCCAGCAGGGAACCGGGTAGCTCCTACGAGCAGTACTTC. This sequence encodes CASREPGSSYEQYF.